The following is a T cell receptor beta chain sequence with its context. Using immunoSEQ multiplex PCR, the repertoire was profiled, and TCRdb retains in-frame clones only, with some absent. The sample holds tens of thousands of clones, almost 80% seen once. The entry originates in a study of blood T cell repertoires in COVID-19. Background on the study: Acute-phase and convalescent COVID-19 samples originated in the United States, Italy and Spain. Sources were T cells, B-cell-depleted T cells, or PBMCs; the material itself was cDNA or gDNA.

V shed 5 bases, J shed 6 bases, and the junction held 11 bases outside the gene matches. CDR3 length: 17 residues. CDR1 LNHDA and CDR2 SQIVND come from the germline V gene (reference sequence). The sequenced material came from peripheral blood. This TCR came from a woman of 80 years or more with acute or convalescent COVID-19. The chain employs TRBV19 and TRBJ2-7, with 15 bases identical to TRBD2. In DNA, the CDR3 is TGTGCCAGTAGTCCAACTCCGTCGGGACTAGCGGGAGGCGAGCAGTACTTC. Translation: CASSPTPSGLAGGEQYF. Full variable domain (missing parts from reference TRBV19 and TRBJ2-7): DGGITQSPKYLFRKEGQNVTLSCEQNLNHDAMYWYRQDPGQGLRLIYYSQIVNDFQKGDIAEGYSVSREKKESFPLTVTSAQKNPTAFYLCASSPTPSGLAGGEQYFGPGTRLTVT.